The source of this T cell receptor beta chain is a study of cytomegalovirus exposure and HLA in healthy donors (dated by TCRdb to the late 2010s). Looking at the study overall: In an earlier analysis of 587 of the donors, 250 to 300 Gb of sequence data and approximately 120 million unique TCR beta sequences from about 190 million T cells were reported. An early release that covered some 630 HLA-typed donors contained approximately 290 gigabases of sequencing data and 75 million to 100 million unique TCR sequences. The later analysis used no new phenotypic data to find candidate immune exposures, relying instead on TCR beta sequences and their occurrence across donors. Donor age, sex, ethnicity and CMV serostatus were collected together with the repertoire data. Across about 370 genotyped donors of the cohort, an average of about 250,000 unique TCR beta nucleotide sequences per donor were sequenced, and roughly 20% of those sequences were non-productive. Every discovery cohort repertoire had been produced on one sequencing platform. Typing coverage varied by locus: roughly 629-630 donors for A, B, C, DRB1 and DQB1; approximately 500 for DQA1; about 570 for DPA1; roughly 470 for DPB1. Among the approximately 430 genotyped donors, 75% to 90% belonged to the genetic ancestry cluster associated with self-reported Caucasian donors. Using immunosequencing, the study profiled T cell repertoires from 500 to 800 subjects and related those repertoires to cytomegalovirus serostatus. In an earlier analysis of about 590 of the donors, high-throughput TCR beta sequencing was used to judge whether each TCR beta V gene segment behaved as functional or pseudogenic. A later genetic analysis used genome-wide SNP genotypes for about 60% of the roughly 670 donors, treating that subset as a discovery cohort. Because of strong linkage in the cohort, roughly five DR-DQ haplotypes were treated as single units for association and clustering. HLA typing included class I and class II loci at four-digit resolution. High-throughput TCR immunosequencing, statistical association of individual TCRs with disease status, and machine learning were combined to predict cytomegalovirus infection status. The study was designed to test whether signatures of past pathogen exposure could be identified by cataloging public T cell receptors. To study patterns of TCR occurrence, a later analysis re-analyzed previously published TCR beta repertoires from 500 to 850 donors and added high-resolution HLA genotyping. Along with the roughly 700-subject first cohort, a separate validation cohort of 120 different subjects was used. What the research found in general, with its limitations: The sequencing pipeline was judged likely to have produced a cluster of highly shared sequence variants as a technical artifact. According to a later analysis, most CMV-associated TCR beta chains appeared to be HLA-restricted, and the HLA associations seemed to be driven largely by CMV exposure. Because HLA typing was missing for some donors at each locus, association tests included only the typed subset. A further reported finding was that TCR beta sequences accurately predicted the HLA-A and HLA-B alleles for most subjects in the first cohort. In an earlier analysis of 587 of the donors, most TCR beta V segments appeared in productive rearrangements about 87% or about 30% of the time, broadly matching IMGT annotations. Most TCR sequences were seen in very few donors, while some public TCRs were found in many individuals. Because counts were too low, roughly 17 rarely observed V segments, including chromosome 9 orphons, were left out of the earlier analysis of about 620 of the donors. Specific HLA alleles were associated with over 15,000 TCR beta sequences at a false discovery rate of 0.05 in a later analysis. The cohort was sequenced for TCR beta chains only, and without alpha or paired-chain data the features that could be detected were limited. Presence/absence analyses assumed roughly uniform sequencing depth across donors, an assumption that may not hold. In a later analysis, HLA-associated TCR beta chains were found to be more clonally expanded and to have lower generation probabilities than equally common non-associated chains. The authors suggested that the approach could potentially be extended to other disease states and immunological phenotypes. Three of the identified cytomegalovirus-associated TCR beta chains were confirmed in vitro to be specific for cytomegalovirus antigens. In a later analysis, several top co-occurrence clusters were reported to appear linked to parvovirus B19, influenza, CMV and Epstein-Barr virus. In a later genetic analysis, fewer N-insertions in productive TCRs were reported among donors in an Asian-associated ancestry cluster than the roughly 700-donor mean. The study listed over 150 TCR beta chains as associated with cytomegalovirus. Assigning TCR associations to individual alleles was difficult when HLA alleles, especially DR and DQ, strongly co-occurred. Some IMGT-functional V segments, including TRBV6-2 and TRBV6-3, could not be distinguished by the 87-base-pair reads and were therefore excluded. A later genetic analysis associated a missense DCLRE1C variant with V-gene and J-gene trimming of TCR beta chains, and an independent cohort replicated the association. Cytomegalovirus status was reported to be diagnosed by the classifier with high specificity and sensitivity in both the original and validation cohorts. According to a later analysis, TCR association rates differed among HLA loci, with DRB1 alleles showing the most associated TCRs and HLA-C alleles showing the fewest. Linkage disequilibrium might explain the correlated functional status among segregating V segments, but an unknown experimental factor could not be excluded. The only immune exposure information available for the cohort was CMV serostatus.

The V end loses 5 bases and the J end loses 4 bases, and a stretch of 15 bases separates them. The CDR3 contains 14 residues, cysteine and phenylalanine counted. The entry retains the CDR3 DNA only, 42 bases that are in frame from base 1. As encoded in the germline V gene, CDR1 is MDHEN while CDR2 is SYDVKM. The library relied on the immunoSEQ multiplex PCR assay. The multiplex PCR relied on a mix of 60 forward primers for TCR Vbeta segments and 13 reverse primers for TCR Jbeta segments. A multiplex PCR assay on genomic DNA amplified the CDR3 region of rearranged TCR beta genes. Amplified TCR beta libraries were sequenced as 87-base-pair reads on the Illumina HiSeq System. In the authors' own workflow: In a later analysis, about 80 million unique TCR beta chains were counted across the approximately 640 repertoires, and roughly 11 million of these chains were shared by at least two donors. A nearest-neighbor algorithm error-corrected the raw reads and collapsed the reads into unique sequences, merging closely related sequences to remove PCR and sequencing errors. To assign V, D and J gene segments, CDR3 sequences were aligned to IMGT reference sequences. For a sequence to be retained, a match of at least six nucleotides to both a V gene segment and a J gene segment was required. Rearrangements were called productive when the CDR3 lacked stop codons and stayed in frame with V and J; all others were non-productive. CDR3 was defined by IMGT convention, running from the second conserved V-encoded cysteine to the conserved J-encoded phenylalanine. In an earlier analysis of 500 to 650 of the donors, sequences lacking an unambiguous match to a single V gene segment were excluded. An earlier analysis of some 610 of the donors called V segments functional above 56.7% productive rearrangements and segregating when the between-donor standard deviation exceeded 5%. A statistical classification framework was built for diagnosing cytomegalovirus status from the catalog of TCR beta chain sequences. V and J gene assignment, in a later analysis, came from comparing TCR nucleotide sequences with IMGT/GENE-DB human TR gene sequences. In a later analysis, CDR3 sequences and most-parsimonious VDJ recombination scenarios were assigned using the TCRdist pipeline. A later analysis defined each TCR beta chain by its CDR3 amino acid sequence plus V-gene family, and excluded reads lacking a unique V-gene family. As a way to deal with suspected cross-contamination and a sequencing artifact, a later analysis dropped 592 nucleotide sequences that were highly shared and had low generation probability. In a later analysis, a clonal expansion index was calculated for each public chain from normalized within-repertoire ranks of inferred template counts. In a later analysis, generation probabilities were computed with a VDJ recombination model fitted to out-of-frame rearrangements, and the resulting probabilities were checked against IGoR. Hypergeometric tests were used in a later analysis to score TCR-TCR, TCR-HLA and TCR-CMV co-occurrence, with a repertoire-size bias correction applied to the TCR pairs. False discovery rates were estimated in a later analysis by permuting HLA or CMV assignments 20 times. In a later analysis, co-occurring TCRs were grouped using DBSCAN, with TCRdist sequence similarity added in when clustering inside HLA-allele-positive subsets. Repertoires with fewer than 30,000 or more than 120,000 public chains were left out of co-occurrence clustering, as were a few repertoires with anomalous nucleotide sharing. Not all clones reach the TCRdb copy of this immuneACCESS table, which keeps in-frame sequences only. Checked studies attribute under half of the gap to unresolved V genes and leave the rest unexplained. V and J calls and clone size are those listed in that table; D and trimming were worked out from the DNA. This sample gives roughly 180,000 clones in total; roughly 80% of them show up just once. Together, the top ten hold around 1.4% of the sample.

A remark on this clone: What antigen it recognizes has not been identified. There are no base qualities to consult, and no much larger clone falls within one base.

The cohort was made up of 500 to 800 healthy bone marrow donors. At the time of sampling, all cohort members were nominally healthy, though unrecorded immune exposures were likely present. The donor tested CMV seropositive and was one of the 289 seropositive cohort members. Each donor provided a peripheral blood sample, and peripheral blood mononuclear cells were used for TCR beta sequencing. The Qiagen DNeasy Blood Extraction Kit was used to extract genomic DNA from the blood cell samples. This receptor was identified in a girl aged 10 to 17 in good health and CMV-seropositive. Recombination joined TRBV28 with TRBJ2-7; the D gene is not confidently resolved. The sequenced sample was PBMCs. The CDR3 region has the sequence CASSLLQNIYEQYF. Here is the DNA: TGTGCCAGCAGTCTCTTACAAAACATTTACGAGCAGTACTTC.